This TCR beta chain was found in a study of T cells in Graves' hyperthyroidism and ophthalmopathy. Pregnant or lactating patients were excluded, as were those with uncontrolled infection or other autoimmune disease. Clinical symptoms, serum thyroxine, TRAb, thyroid ultrasound and orbital computed tomography established diagnosis. General study points: Among thyroid clonotypes expanded above 0.001, most also appeared in blood.

RNA transcripts were the template for amplifying TCR beta CDR3 regions. The TCR CDR3 first-round RT-PCR relied on the HTBI primer set. From the multiplex PCR reads, TCRdb called clonotypes with MiXCR, one entry per CDR3 protein. The table records roughly 570,000 distinct CDR3 sequences, roughly 14% of them present only once. About this clonotype: The antigen remains undetermined.

Per germline, CDR1 SGDLS and CDR2 YYNGEE. The V segment lost 2 bases and the J segment 7 bases; nucleotides outside the gene matches: 11. The CDR3 has 16 residues. The chain joins TRBV9 to TRBJ2-2, with 7 bases matching TRBD2. Sequenced sample: blood. This clonotype was obtained from a woman aged 25 to 39 with Graves' hyperthyroidism. CDR3 bases: TGTGCCAGCAGCGTCGGTTTAGGACTAGTCGGCGGGGAGCTGTTTTTT. Translated: CASSVGLGLVGGELFF.